The sequence of this TCR beta chain was determined in a study of T cells in Graves' hyperthyroidism and ophthalmopathy. Germline V lookup: CDR1 PRHDT, CDR2 FYEKMQ (reference sequence). This CDR3 is built from 15 residues. V lost 0 bases, J lost 4 bases, and 2 bases stayed unmatched. This clonotype was detected only a few times. Amplified TCR beta CDR3 regions came from RNA transcripts. The TCR CDR3 was amplified in a first-round RT-PCR using the HTBI primer set. Each CDR3 protein gets one entry after TCRdb re-called the multiplex PCR reads with MiXCR. The sample contains hundreds of thousands of distinct CDR3 sequences, about 20% of which appear only once.

V gene TRBV13 combines with J gene TRBJ2-1, with TRBD1 matching 8 bases. The sequencing sample was made of blood. The receptor's source is a man aged 40-55 years with Graves' ophthalmopathy. The CDR3 nucleotides are TGTGCCAGCAGCTTAGGGGACAGGGAGTACAATGAGCAGTTCTTC. Encoded protein: CASSLGDREYNEQFF.